The next 27 T cell receptor beta chains were all read from a single sample in a study of read filtering for tumor transcriptome and immune sequencing. From roughly 390 ng of RNA, a library with molecular barcoded alpha/delta and beta/gamma adaptors was made. TCRdb used MiXCR to reprocess the reads, holding one entry per CDR3 protein. This table holds tens of thousands of distinct CDR3 sequences, roughly 19% found once. Sequenced: a population of CD138-negative cells sorted from bone marrow. Source of these receptors: a donor at least 40 years old with multiple myeloma.

A word on this clonotype: The junction departs from the called germline gene at one end, perhaps through a read error. The chain carries TRBV20-1 and TRBJ2-1; possible D gene TRBD2, 5 bases. Germline V CDR1 and CDR2: DFQATT, SNEGSKA (reference sequence). The CDR3 runs to 13 residues. The CDR3 nucleotides are TGCAGTGCTAGTGAGGGCTCCTACAATAAGCAGTTCTTC. Translated: CSASEGSYNKQFF.

This clonotype was seen at least ten times. Its ends do not fully match the called genes, so a read error is possible. This sequence joins TRBV14 and TRBJ2-1; 9 bases match TRBD2. The CDR3 spans 15 residues. In germline, CDR1 is SGHDN, CDR2 FVKESK. The CDR3 reads CASNQVAGVFVEQFF. In nucleotides, the CDR3 is TGTGCCAGCAACCAAGTAGCGGGAGTGTTTGTAGAGCAGTTCTTC. The full variable domain, in which reference TRBV14 and TRBJ2-1 provide the parts outside the CDR3, is EAGVTQFPSHSVIEKGQTVTLRCDPISGHDNLYWYRRVMGKEIKFLLHFVKESKQDESGMPNNRFLAERTGGTYSTLKVQPAELEDSGVYFCASNQVAGVFVEQFFGPGTRLTVL.

This clonotype has a count of ten or more. The junction departs from the called germline gene at one end, perhaps through a read error. This chain links TRBV20-1 with TRBJ2-1; weak D call: TRBD1 (6 bases). From germline, CDR1 is DFQATT and CDR2 SNEGSKA (reference sequence). This CDR3 is 12 amino acids long. The CDR3 reads CNAEDSSNEQFF. The CDR3 DNA reads as TGCAATGCTGAGGACAGCAGCAATGAGCAGTTCTTC.

A note on this clonotype: A much larger clone is a single base away; this may be a read error. This sequence joins TRBV7-9 and TRBJ1-6; tentatively, D is TRBD1 (6 bases). With the DNA end fitting TRBJ1-1 better, the J assignment may be wrong. CDR1 is SEHNR, CDR2 FQNEAQ, per germline (reference sequence). This CDR3 has 11 residues. The CDR3, as DNA: TGTGCCAGCATCTTAGCAGGGGTTGCTTTCTTT. Translating it yields CASILAGVAFF.

This clonotype was seen repeatedly, ten times or more. The chain recombines TRBV25-1 with TRBJ2-1; 8 nucleotides align to TRBD2. The trim removed 8 bases at V and 1 base at J, leaving 7 bases unmatched. The CDR3 covers 15 residues. Germline CDR1 MGHDK, CDR2 SYGVNS. The CDR3 nucleotides are TGTGCCAGCGAAGCCGGGACTAGATCCTACAATGAGCAGTTCTTC. Translated, it gives CASEAGTRSYNEQFF.

This clonotype was detected many times. At one end, the junction sequence differs from germline, possibly due to a read error. In DNA form, the CDR3 reads TGTGCTAGCAGCTTAGGGACTAGCGGGGAGACCCAGTACTTC. Translating it yields CASSLGTSGETQYF. The chain is built from TRBV7-7 and TRBJ2-5; 12 bases map to TRBD2. Looked up from germline, CDR1 is SSHAT and CDR2 is FNYEAQ (reference sequence). This CDR3 is built from 14 residues.

This clonotype was found many times. The J gene is TRBJ2-1, the V gene TRBV18; possible D gene TRBD1, 5 bases. V shed 3 bases and J shed 7 bases, with 16 bases lying between them. Germline loops: CDR1 KGHSH, CDR2 LQKENI. The CDR3 is made up of 15 amino acids. This CDR3 reads CASSPPAGLGNEQFF. In DNA form, the CDR3 reads TGTGCCAGCTCACCGCCGGCAGGGCTAGGGAATGAGCAGTTCTTC.

The chain recombines TRBV5-1 with TRBJ2-7, with D possibly matching TRBD2 (6 bases). V shed 0 bases and J shed 2 bases, with 12 bases lying between them. Germline V CDR1 and CDR2: SGHRS, YFSETQ. The CDR3 contains 15 residues. CDR3 loop: CASSLEGRGTYEQYF. The CDR3 DNA follows: TGCGCCAGCAGCTTGGAGGGGCGGGGAACCTACGAGCAGTACTTC.

The chain joins TRBV19 to TRBJ2-1, with D maybe TRBD2 (6 bases). This CDR3 has 13 amino acids. V was cut by 9 bases and J by 3 bases, with 12 bases left in between. Per the germline V gene, CDR1 is LNHDA and CDR2 is SQIVND (reference sequence). CDR3 loop: CASVSGVYNEQFF. The CDR3 bases are TGTGCCAGCGTATCGGGAGTCTACAATGAGCAGTTCTTC.

This clonotype occurred many times. V gene TRBV5-1 combines with J gene TRBJ2-5; the match to TRBD1 covers 7 bases. The germline V gene encodes CDR1 SGHRS and CDR2 YFSETQ. J was trimmed by 1 base and V by 3 bases; bases with no gene match: 0. CDR3 size: 13 residues. CDR3 DNA: TGCGCCAGCAGCTGGGACAGCCAAGAGACCCAGTACTTC. Translating it yields CASSWDSQETQYF.

There are many counts of this clonotype. V and J are TRBV6-5 and TRBJ2-6, with 11 bases lining up with TRBD1. Germline V gene data show CDR1 as MNHEY and CDR2 as SVGAGI. This CDR3 comprises 19 residues. V shed 6 bases and J 0 bases; nucleotides not matched to a gene: 10. In DNA, the CDR3 is TGTGCCAGCAGAACTCCGGGACAGGGGGTTGGCTCTGGGGCCAACGTCCTGACTTTC. It encodes CASRTPGQGVGSGANVLTF.

This clonotype was counted ten times or more. The rearrangement uses TRBV5-8 and TRBJ2-3; no clear D gene. Deletions cut 1 base from V and 5 bases from J, with 14 bases between. CDR1 and CDR2 (germline): SGHTS, YDEGEE. This CDR3 contains 15 residues. The DNA for the CDR3 is TGTGCCAGCAGCTTGCGGGTGGGCGCGGAAGATACGCAGTATTTT. This codes for CASSLRVGAEDTQYF.

This clonotype was seen ten or more times. The chain is built from TRBV7-9 and TRBJ2-7; D unclear. V dropped 3 bases and J dropped 6 bases, with 6 bases sitting between them. This CDR3 has 11 amino acids. Germline values: CDR1 SEHNR, CDR2 FQNEAQ (reference sequence). This CDR3 reads CASSLTSEQYF. As DNA, the CDR3 is TGTGCCAGCAGCTTGACGTCCGAGCAGTACTTC.

At least ten counts were recorded for this clonotype. The chain links TRBV20-1 to TRBJ2-7, with 9 positions matching TRBD2. J gave up 5 bases and V 6 bases, and 11 bases lay outside the gene matches. This CDR3 has 14 amino acids. The V gene's germline CDR1 is DFQATT and CDR2 SNEGSKA (reference sequence). CDR3 nucleotides: TGCAGTGCCCCACGAGCGGGAGGAGATAACGAGCAGTACTTC. Translation gives CSAPRAGGDNEQYF.

This clonotype occurred many times. The V call is TRBV12-3 or TRBV12-4, the J call TRBJ2-7; D gene ambiguous. V was clipped by 6 bases and J by 2 bases, with 14 bases between them. CDR3 size: 14 residues. This chain's CDR3 is CASSLSGSPYEQYF. DNA for the CDR3: TGTGCCAGCAGCCTCTCCGGGTCACCCTACGAGCAGTACTTC.

The gene calls are TRBV10-3 and TRBJ2-2; D remains ambiguous. Trimming cost V 2 bases and J 7 bases, with 11 bases left between them. CDR3 length equals 14 residues. The germline CDR1 and CDR2 sequences are ENHRY and SYGVKD. The CDR3 DNA reads TGTGCCATCAGTGAGGCTGGGCGAGACGGGGAGCTGTTTTTT. Residues: CAISEAGRDGELFF.

Ten or more counts support this clonotype. The chain joins TRBV11-2 to TRBJ2-5; D gene ambiguous. Germline V gene lookup returns CDR1 SGHAT and CDR2 FQNNGV. This CDR3 region has 15 residues. Trimming pared 8 bases from V and 2 bases from J, leaving 18 bases between. CDR3 nucleotide sequence: TGTGCCAGCGCCTCGGGCGGTGAGAAACAAGAGACCCAGTACTTC. Its translation: CASASGGEKQETQYF.

This clonotype was observed many times. CDR3 amino acids: CASSPEPAQGWETQYF. DNA of the CDR3: TGCGCCAGCAGCCCCGAACCCGCACAAGGCTGGGAGACCCAGTACTTC. The chain combines TRBV5-1 with TRBJ2-5; D is uncertain. V lost 4 bases, J lost 5 bases, and 21 bases lay in between. The germline gives CDR1 SGHRS, CDR2 YFSETQ. This CDR3 spans 16 amino acids.

In this sample, this clonotype turned up a few times. The J gene is TRBJ2-5, the V gene TRBV29-1; 8 bases fit TRBD2. The germline V gene has CDR1 SQVTM and CDR2 ANQGSEA. The ends lost 1 base at V and 4 bases at J; junction bases unmatched: 20. The CDR3 contains 19 residues. As DNA, the CDR3 is TGCAGCGTTGAAGCGGACGTTGCCGGGGGGGCCCTATGGAGAGAGACCCAGTACTTC. Encoded protein: CSVEADVAGGALWRETQYF.

This chain links TRBV7-6 with TRBJ2-3, with D perhaps matching TRBD2 (5 bases). CDR1 is SGHVS and CDR2 is FNYEAQ in the germline V gene. Trimming removed 5 bases at V and 5 bases at J, with 5 bases between. This CDR3 spans 11 amino acids. Here the CDR3 DNA reads TGTGCCAGCAGCGGGAGAGATACGCAGTATTTT. This codes for CASSGRDTQYF.

This sequence joins TRBV28 and TRBJ1-1; 9 nucleotides agree with TRBD1. Germline V gene sequence: CDR1 MDHEN, CDR2 SYDVKM. With 7 bases clipped from V and 2 bases from J, the junction kept 8 bases outside the gene matches. The CDR3 has 15 residues. The CDR3 region is CASNLGDRVNTEAFF. In nucleotides, the CDR3 is TGTGCCAGCAACCTAGGGGACAGGGTTAACACTGAAGCTTTCTTT.

This clonotype was counted ten times or more. DNA for the CDR3: TGTGCCAGCAGCTCGGACCAGTACAATGAGCAGTTCTTC. It encodes CASSSDQYNEQFF. This chain uses TRBV5-4 with TRBJ2-1; D gene ambiguous. From germline, CDR1 is SGHNT and CDR2 YYREEE (reference sequence). This CDR3 contains 13 residues. The V gene lost 3 bases and the J gene lost 4 bases, with 8 bases spanning the gap.

In regard to this clonotype: Possible read error: a much larger clone is one base away. Here the CDR3 omits its conserved ending phenylalanine or tryptophan, so a read error is the likely source. This chain links TRBV18 with TRBJ2-5; unclear D gene. Per the germline V gene, CDR1 is KGHSH and CDR2 is LQKENI. With 3 bases removed from V and 3 bases from J, the gap between germline ends came to 2 bases. The CDR3 has 11 amino acids. The CDR3 region is CASSPEETQYL. The CDR3 region has the DNA TGTGCCAGCTCACCCGAAGAGACCCAGTACCTC.

In its sample, this clonotype was seen a few times. The V call is TRBV7-2, the J call TRBJ2-7, with D perhaps matching TRBD1 (7 bases). CDR3 length equals 15 residues. The V gene lost 5 bases and the J gene lost 6 bases, with 20 bases spanning the gap. The germline gives CDR1 SGHTA, CDR2 FQGNSA. CDR3 sequence reads: CASSARTGGTFEQYF. CDR3 DNA: TGTGCCAGCAGCGCGCGGACAGGTGGGACTTTCGAGCAGTACTTC.

In this sample, this clonotype turned up a few times. This chain joins TRBV3-1 and TRBJ1-4; no definite D call. The CDR3 has 14 residues. The ends were cut back, 4 bases at V and 7 bases at J, with 13 bases in the middle. Germline CDR1 and CDR2: LGHDT and YNNKEL (reference sequence). The CDR3 region has the DNA TGTGCCAGCAGCCCCGTACGAACGAGTGAAAAACTGTTTTTT. Its translation: CASSPVRTSEKLFF.

This clonotype was observed many times. The chain combines TRBV5-1 with TRBJ1-5, with a possible D match to TRBD1 (6 bases). CDR3 size: 15 residues. V lost 0 bases to trimming and J lost 3 bases, with 10 bases between them. Per the germline V gene, CDR1 is SGHRS and CDR2 is YFSETQ. CDR3 in DNA: TGCGCCAGCAGCTTGGAAGGGGACAACAATCAGCCCCAGCATTTT. Its protein product is CASSLEGDNNQPQHF. The full variable domain, in which reference TRBV5-1 and TRBJ1-5 provide the parts outside the CDR3, is KAGVTQTPRYLIKTRGQQVTLSCSPISGHRSVSWYQQTPGQGLQFLFEYFSETQRNKGNFPGRFSGRQFSNSRSEMNVSTLELGDSALYLCASSLEGDNNQPQHFGDGTRLSIL.

In regard to this clonotype: A much bigger clone sits one base away, suggesting this may be a read error. V gene TRBV20-1 combines with J gene TRBJ2-7; 7 bases align to TRBD1. The CDR3 is 15 residues long. CDR1 DFQATT and CDR2 SNEGSKA come from the germline V gene (reference sequence). The CDR3 nucleotides are TGCAGTGCTACAACCGACAGGGAAGAGTTGTACGAGCGGTACTTC. This sequence encodes CSATTDREELYERYF.